This record looks at one T cell receptor (beta chain) sequence and its context. V lost 6 bases, J lost 0 bases, and 14 bases lay in between. The CDR3 totals 14 residues. The V gene's germline CDR1 is SQVTM and CDR2 ANQGSEA. The sample comes from a study of blood T cell repertoires in COVID-19. At the level of the study: In each case, the material was cDNA or gDNA derived from T cells, B-cell-depleted T cells, or PBMCs.

Residents of around 24 US areas, aged about 18 to 95 years, made up the participants. Original analysis: How many nucleated cells were present was estimated from reference gene primer amplification. The protocol was immunoSEQ multiplex PCR, while the TCRdb copy is restricted to in-frame clones and leaves out a portion. That table is the source of V, J and clone size, and D and trimming were worked out from the DNA. This table holds almost 250,000 clones, around 86% found once. The chain has TRBV29-1 and TRBJ1-1; D possibly corresponds to TRBD1 (5 bases). This receptor was taken from a woman in her 50s who had recovered from COVID-19. Source material: PBMCs or T cells enriched from blood (not recorded which). The CDR3 loop is CSVDHRLVNTEAFF. For the CDR3, the DNA is TGCAGCGTGGATCACAGGCTCGTGAACACTGAAGCTTTCTTT.